This T cell receptor beta chain was sequenced in a study of response to subunit inactivated influenza vaccine. Whole-study results and caveats: The authors put forward the suggestion that each seasonal influenza vaccination may bring in only a limited number of new T cells.

Remarks on this clonotype: What it binds is not known.

After removal of 4 bases from V and 4 bases from J, the junction contained 4 bases not matched to a gene. Looked up from germline, CDR1 is MDHEN and CDR2 is SYDVKM. The CDR3 runs 16 residues. From the RT-PCR reads, TCRdb called clonotypes with MiXCR, one entry per CDR3 protein. The table lists over 800,000 distinct CDR3 sequences, 20% to 25% of them singletons. V gene TRBV28 combines with J gene TRBJ2-2, with 12 bases lining up with TRBD2. The sample was PBMCs from blood, taken 5 days after vaccination. The clonotype was recovered from a man aged 50-59 years who received an inactivated influenza vaccine. CDR3 loop: CASSSGLAGITGELFF. CDR3 in DNA: TGTGCCAGCAGTTCAGGACTAGCGGGGATCACCGGGGAGCTGTTTTTT.